The rows below give T cell receptor beta chains drawn from one sample of a study of CD8+ T cells in alopecia areata. Measured with immunoSEQ multiplex PCR; TCRdb has only the in-frame clones, and not every one. The table records about 190,000 clones, roughly three fifths of them present only once. The source was CD8+ T cells sorted from blood, collected at week 24, from a patient treated with tofacitinib. These receptors were obtained from a human donor with alopecia areata. The conserved cysteine and the conserved F or W are not part of the CDR3 here. Fields, in order: V gene, clone size, CDR3 protein. Size is omitted from some rows. Given values are once, few, many or a class for expanded clones.

TRBV5-6 | few | ASSFNSDSQKETQY
TRBV29-1 | few | SVETAYGYT
TRBV13 | - | ASSPSGEGVTGELF
TRBV23-1 | - | ASSQSPWGAGFCEQY
TRBV9 | once | ASSVGLAGLETQY
TRBV4-1 | - | ASSQDRGFKPRSGNTIY
TRBV27 | - | ASSFPTSGVYNEQF
TRBV4-1 | - | ASSQELAGDEETQY
TRBV6-6 | few | ASSGLNSPLH
TRBV29-1 | - | SVPRLDYGYT
TRBV7-8 | once | ASSLGSATEAF
TRBV4-1 | - | ASSQENQGTEAF
TRBV28 | - | ASSRQDIYEKLF
TRBV6-1 | few | ASSSRDTQY
TRBV2 | - | ASSESGLRQPQH
TRBV2 | - | ASSDGFPAGHYT
TRBV7-8 | - | ASSQVPRGAYGYT
TRBV5-1 | few | ASSSTGGGGYT
TRBV11-2 | - | ASSPLAFEQY
TRBV29-1 | once | SVEGLRGGRDYGYT
TRBV6-5 | - | ASEKNNEQF
TRBV30 | - | AWSSVATEAF
TRBV2 | - | ASSDTGQGRYNEQF
TRBV4-1 | few | ASSPSGGRSETQY
TRBV4-2 | - | AGRSNTGELF
TRBV13 | - | ASSGPPQGGYNSPLH
TRBV27 | few | ASSLLGETGVGEQF
TRBV13 | - | ASRKGVSEQY
TRBV5-6 | - | ASSSEGRSYGYT
TRBV29-1 | few | SVRTGWGYT
TRBV30 | - | AWSGQGPV
TRBV30 | - | AWGLGQVSTEAF
TRBV11-2 | - | ASSLGVDTQY
TRBV29-1 | - | SVPRGQGVSYGYT
TRBV5-6 | once | ASSFGTGGEQY
TRBV15 | - | ATRGERGSTDTQY
TRBV5-1 | once | ASSADSEEKLF
TRBV5-6 | - | ASSLAREMYEQY
TRBV27 | - | ASSSYLTGGFSGYT
TRBV5-6 | few | ASSLDREFGTGGPPLH